This T cell receptor beta chain came from a study of shared clonotypes between healthy human individuals. With regard to this clone: Its target is not known.

Using approximately 200 ng DNA, approximately 30,000 T cell genomes, the sorted-subset replicate PCRs were run. This table comes from immunoSEQ multiplex PCR, and its TCRdb copy is limited to in-frame clones, with some not included. The table lists roughly 380,000 clones, about 96% of them singletons, with more than 0.3% in the top ten. CDR3 length: 14 amino acids. Germline V gene lookup returns CDR1 SGHTA and CDR2 FQGNSA. Between the trimmed V and J ends, which lost 1 base and 2 bases, there was a span of 9 bases. Broader study findings: Clonotypes that were shared across a few donors made up about 5.1% of naive CD4 clonotypes.

The sample consisted of memory CD8+ T cells sorted from blood. Regarding subset: CD45RO+ cells pooled with CCR7-negative TemRA cells. The receptor was isolated from a man aged 30 to 39 in good health. The chain joins TRBV7-2 to TRBJ2-7; D possibly corresponds to TRBD1 (5 bases). The CDR3, as DNA: TGTGCCAGCAGCTTAGAGGGGCTGACCTACGAGCAGTACTTC. Encoded protein: CASSLEGLTYEQYF.